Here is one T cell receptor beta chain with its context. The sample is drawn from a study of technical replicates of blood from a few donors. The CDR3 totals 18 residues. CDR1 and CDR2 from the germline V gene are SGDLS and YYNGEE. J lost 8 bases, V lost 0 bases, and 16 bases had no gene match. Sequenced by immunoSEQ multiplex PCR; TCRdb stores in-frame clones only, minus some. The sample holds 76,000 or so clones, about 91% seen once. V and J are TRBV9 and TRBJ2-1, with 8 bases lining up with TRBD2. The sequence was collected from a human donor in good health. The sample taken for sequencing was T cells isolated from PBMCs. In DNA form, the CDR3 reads TGTGCCAGCAGCGTAGTAGGTAGCGGGGCAGGGGTTGTCGATGAGCAGTTCTTC. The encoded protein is CASSVVGSGAGVVDEQFF.